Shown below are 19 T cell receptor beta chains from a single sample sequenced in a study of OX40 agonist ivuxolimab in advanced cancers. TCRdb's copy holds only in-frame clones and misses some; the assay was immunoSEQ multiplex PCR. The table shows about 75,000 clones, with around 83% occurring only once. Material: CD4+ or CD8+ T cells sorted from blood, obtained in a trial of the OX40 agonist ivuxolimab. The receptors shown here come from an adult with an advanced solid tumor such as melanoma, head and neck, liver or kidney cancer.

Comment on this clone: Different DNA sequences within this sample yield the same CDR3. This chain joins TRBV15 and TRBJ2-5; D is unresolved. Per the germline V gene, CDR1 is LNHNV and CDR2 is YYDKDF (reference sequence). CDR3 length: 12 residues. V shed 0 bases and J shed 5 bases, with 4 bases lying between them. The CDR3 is CATSRDRETQYF. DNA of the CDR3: TGTGCCACCAGCAGAGACCGGGAGACCCAGTACTTC.

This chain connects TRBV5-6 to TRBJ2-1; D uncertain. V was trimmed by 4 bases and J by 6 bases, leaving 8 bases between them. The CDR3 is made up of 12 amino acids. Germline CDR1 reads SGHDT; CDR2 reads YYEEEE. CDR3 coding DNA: TGTGCCAGCAGCCTTACACCCAATGAGCAGTTCTTC. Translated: CASSLTPNEQFF. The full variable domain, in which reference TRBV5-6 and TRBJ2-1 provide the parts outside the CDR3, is DAGVTQSPTHLIKTRGQQVTLRCSPKSGHDTVSWYQQALGQGPQFIFQYYEEEERQRGNFPDRFSGHQFPNYSSELNVNALLLGDSALYLCASSLTPNEQFFGPGTRLTVL.

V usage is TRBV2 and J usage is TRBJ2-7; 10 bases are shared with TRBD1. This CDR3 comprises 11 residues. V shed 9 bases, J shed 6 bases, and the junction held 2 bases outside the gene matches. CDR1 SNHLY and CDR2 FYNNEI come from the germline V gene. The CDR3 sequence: CARRTGGEQYF. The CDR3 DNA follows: TGTGCCAGGAGGACAGGGGGCGAGCAGTACTTC.

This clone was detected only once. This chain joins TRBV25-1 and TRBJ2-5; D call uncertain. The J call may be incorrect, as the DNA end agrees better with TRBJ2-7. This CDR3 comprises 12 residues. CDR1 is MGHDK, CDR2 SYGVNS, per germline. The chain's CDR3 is CASSKGNYEQYF. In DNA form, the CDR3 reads TGTGCCAGCAGCAAGGGTAACTACGAGCAGTACTTC.

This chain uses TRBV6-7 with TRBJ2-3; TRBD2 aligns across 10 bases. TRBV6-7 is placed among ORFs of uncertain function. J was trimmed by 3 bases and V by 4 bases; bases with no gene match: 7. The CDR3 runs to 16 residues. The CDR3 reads CASSFGTSEGTDTQYF. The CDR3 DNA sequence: TGTGCCAGCAGTTTCGGGACTAGCGAAGGAACAGATACGCAGTATTTT.

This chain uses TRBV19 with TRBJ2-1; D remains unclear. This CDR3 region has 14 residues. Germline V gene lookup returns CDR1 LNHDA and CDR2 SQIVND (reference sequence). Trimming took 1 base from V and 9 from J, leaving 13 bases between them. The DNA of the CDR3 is TGTGCCAGTAGTATAGGGTCCCGAAGCATTGAGCAGTTCTTC. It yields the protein CASSIGSRSIEQFF.

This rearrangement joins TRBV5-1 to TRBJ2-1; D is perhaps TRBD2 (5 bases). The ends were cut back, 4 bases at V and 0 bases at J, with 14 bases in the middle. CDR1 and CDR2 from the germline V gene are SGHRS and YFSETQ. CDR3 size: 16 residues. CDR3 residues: CASSRTSASSYNEQFF. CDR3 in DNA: TGCGCCAGCAGCCGAACTAGTGCAAGCTCCTACAATGAGCAGTTCTTC.

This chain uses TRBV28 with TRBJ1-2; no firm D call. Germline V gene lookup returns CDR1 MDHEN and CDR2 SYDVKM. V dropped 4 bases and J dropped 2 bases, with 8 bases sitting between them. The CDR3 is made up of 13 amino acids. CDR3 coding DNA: TGTGCCAGCAGTTCCGGACGGAACTATGGCTACACCTTC. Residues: CASSSGRNYGYTF.

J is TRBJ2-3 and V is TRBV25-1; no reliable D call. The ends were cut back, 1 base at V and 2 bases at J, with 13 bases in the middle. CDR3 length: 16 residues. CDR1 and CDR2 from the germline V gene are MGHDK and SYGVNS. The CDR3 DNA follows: TGTGCCAGCAGTGAATCGGCTACCGCATTCACAGATACGCAGTATTTT. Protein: CASSESATAFTDTQYF.

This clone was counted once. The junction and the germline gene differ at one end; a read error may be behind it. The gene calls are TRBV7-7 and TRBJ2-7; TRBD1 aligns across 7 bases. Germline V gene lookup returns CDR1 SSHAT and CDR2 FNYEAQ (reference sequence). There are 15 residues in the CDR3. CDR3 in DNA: TGTGCTAGCAGCCCGCGACAGGGCGCGACCTACGAGCAGTACTTC. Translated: CASSPRQGATYEQYF.

The CDR3 DNA reads as TGTGCCAGCAGCTTGGGGGACAGGGGGCGTGGCTACACCTTC. Amino acid sequence: CASSLGDRGRGYTF. This chain connects TRBV5-5 to TRBJ1-2; 12 nucleotides line up with TRBD1. CDR3 length: 14 amino acids. Germline assignment: CDR1 SGHKS and CDR2 YYEKEE (reference sequence). J was trimmed by 7 bases and V by 0 bases; bases with no gene match: 1.

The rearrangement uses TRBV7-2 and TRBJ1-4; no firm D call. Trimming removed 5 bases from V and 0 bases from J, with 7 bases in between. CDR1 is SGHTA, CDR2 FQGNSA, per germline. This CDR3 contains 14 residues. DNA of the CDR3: TGTGCCAGCAGCCGAGGCGCAACTAATGAAAAACTGTTTTTT. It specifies CASSRGATNEKLFF.

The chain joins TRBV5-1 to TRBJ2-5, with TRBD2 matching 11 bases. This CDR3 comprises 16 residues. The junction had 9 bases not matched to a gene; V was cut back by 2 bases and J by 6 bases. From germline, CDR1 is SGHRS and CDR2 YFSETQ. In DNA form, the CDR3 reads TGCGCCAGCAGCTTCCTGACTAGCGGGATATTGAAGACCCAGTACTTC. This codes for CASSFLTSGILKTQYF. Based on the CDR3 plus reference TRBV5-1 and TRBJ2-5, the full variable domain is KAGVTQTPRYLIKTRGQQVTLSCSPISGHRSVSWYQQTPGQGLQFLFEYFSETQRNKGNFPGRFSGRQFSNSRSEMNVSTLELGDSALYLCASSFLTSGILKTQYFGPGTRLLVL.

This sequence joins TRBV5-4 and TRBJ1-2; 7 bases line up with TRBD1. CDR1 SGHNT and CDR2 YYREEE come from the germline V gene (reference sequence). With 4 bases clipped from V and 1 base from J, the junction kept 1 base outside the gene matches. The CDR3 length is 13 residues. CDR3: CASSRDSNYGYTF. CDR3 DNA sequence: TGTGCCAGCAGCAGGGACAGTAACTATGGCTACACCTTC.

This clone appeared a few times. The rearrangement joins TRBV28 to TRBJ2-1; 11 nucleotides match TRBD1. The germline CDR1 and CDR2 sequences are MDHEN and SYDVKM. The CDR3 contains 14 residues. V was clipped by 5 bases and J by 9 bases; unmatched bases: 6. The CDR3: CASSIRTGGFEQFF. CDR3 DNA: TGTGCCAGCAGTATTAGGACAGGGGGCTTTGAGCAGTTCTTC.

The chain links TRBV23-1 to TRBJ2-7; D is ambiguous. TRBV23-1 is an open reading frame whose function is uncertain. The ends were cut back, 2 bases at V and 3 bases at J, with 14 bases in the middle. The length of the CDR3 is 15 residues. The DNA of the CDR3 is TGCGCCAGCAGTCAAACCCAGGACGGCCGCTACGAGCAGTACTTC. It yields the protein CASSQTQDGRYEQYF.

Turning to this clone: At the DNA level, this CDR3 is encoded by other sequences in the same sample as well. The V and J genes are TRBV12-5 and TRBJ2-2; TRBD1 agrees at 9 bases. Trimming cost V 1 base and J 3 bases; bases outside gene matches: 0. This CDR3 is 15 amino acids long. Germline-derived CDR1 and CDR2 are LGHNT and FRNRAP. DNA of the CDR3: TGTGCTAGTGGTTTGGGACAGGGGGACACCGGGGAGCTGTTTTTT. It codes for CASGLGQGDTGELFF.

CDR3 sequence reads: CASSVGGGWPYANEKLFF. The CDR3 nucleotides read TGTGCCAGCAGCGTAGGAGGGGGGTGGCCCTACGCGAATGAAAAACTGTTTTTT. The V gene is TRBV9, the J gene TRBJ1-4; a weak D match, TRBD1 (6 bases). The CDR3 length is 18 residues. Per germline, CDR1 SGDLS and CDR2 YYNGEE. Trimming took 0 bases from V and 5 from J, leaving 20 bases between them.

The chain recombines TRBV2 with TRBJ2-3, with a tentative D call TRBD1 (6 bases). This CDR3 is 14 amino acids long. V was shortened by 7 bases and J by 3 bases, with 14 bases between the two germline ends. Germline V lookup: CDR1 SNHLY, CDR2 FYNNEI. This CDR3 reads CASTGRGITDTQYF. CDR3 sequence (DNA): TGTGCCAGCACGGGCAGGGGAATTACAGATACGCAGTATTTT.